This note documents a single T cell receptor beta chain sequence. The target antigen is unknown. The data belong to a study of memory CD4+ T cells and cytomegalovirus serostatus. Looking at the study overall: Healthy Belgian adult donors included fewer than 10 CMV-positive and 24 CMV-negative people. Study-level findings and limits: CD4+ memory repertoires contained about 40% of the roughly 160 reported CMV TCRbeta sequences.

Sequencing used immunoSEQ multiplex PCR; TCRdb keeps in-frame clones, though not all of them. The table records around 60,000 clones, approximately 78% of them present only once. The sort gate was single viable CD3+CD4+CD8-CD45RO+ cells for memory CD4+ T cells. With 2 bases removed from V and 7 bases from J, the gap between germline ends came to 13 bases. Germline CDR1 SGDLS, CDR2 YYNGEE. The CDR3 covers 14 residues. This rearrangement joins TRBV9 to TRBJ2-1; tentatively, D is TRBD1 (6 bases). The receptor comes from an adult in good health and CMV-seronegative. Sequencing used memory CD4+ T cells from blood. For the CDR3, the DNA is TGTGCCAGCAGCGTGGCAGGGGCGATGAATGAGCAGTTCTTC. Amino acid sequence: CASSVAGAMNEQFF. The full variable domain, with the rest looked up from reference TRBV9 and TRBJ2-1, is DSGVTQTPKHLITATGQRVTLRCSPRSGDLSVYWYQQSLDQGLQFLIQYYNGEERAKGNILERFSAQQFPDLHSELNLSSLELGDSALYFCASSVAGAMNEQFFGPGTRLTVL.